This T cell receptor (beta chain) was obtained from a study of shared clonotypes between healthy human individuals. Whole-study findings and limits: Sorted-subset samples were not fully sequenced, rarefaction indicated. Four donors held about 5.1% of naive CD4 clonotypes in common.

With respect to this clone: What it binds is not known.

Method: immunoSEQ multiplex PCR; TCRdb's copy keeps in-frame clones and lacks some. The repertoire holds 2,500,000 or so clones, with roughly 92% as singletons. Germline V gene lookup returns CDR1 SQVTM and CDR2 ANQGSEA. This CDR3 region has 11 residues. The V and J ends lost 7 bases and 8 bases respectively, with 13 bases between them. The rearrangement joins TRBV29-1 to TRBJ2-3; D ambiguous. This receptor was identified in a man aged 18-30 years in good health. Some clones in this sample may be carry-over from other donors' samples. What was sequenced was naive CD4+ T cells from PBMCs. The subset here: CD45RA+ positively selected. For the CDR3, the DNA is TGCAGCGCTCGCGACGGTCGTACGCAGTATTTT. It encodes CSARDGRTQYF.